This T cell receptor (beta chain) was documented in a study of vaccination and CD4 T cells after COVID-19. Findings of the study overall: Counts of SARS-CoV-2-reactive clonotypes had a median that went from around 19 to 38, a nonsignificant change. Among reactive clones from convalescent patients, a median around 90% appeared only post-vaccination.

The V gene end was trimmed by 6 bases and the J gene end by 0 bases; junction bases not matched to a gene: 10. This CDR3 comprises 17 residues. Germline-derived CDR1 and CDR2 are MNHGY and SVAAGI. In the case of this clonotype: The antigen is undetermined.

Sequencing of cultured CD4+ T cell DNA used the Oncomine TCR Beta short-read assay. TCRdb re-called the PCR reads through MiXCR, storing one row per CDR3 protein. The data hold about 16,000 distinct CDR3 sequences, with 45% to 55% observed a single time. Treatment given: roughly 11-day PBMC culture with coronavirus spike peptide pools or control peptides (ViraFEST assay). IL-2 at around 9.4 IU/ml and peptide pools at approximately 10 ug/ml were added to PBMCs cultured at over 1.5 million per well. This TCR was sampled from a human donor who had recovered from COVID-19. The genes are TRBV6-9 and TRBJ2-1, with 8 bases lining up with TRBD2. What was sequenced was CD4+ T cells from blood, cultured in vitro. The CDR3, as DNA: TGTGCCAGCAGACGGGGGACTAGGTCTTTCTCCTACAATGAGCAGTTCTTC. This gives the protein CASRRGTRSFSYNEQFF.